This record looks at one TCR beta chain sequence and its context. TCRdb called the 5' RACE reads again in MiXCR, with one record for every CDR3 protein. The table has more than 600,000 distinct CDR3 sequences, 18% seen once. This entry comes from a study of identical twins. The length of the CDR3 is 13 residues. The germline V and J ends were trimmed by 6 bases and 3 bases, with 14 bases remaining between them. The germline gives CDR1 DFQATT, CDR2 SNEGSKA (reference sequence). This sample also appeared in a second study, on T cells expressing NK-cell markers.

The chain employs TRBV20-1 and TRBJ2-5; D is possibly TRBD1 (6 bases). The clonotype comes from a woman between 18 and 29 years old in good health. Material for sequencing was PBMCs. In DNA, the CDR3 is TGCAGTGCAACCATGACAGGAAAAGAGACCCAGTACTTC. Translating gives CSATMTGKETQYF.